This is a list of T cell receptor beta chains from one sample in a study of naive and memory T cell subsets. One entry per CDR3 protein, called by TCRdb with MiXCR from the UMI-ligation and nested PCR reads. The sample shows approximately 37,000 distinct CDR3 sequences, approximately 9.9% of them seen only once. Specimen: skin, collected from a tuberculin skin test site. Every receptor here comes from an adult in good health. CDR3s include the opening cysteine and the closing phenylalanine or tryptophan. The D gene is left open where the match is weak. Where a row states a size, it is once, few, many or the class of an expanded clone; other rows omit it.

few,15,TRBJ1-3,TRBV27,-,CASRLTGGTKNTIYF,TGTGCCAGCAGGCTCACAGGAGGAACCAAGAACACCATATATTTT
many,17,TRBJ2-2,TRBV29-1,TRBD1,CSVSLSKGQGFSGELFF,TGCAGCGTTTCTTTGAGTAAAGGACAGGGCTTTTCCGGGGAGCTGTTTTTT
-,15,TRBJ1-4,TRBV20-1,-,CSARPAGRTFEKLFF,TGCAGTGCTCGCCCGGCGGGGCGAACTTTTGAAAAACTGTTTTTT
once,15,TRBJ1-2,TRBV28,-,CASSSWEGGNYGYTF,TGTGCCAGCAGTTCCTGGGAGGGTGGAAACTATGGCTACACCTTC
few,13,TRBJ1-1,TRBV7-3,-,CASSTGPNTEAFF,TGTGCCAGCAGCACGGGACCTAACACTGAAGCTTTCTTT
few,17,TRBJ2-7,TRBV21-1,-,CASSNEIRTSGYYEQYF,TGTGCCAGCAGCAATGAAATCCGAACTAGCGGCTACTACGAGCAGTACTTC
many,16,TRBJ2-7,TRBV11-2,-,CASSPWGREKSYEQYF,TGTGCCAGCAGCCCCTGGGGGCGGGAGAAATCCTACGAGCAGTACTTC
many,18,TRBJ1-1,TRBV6-6,TRBD1,CASSYSGQGVRLGTEAFF,TGTGCCAGCAGTTACTCGGGACAGGGGGTCCGGTTGGGGACTGAAGCTTTCTTT
few,13,TRBJ1-2,TRBV6-5,-,CASGTPGKYGYTF,TGTGCCAGCGGGACACCCGGAAAGTATGGCTACACCTTC
many,11,TRBJ2-3,TRBV2,-,CASTVQDTQYF,TGTGCCAGCACAGTCCAAGATACGCAGTATTTT
-,16,TRBJ2-3,TRBV10-3,-,CAISEFPYTSTDTQYF,TGTGCCATCAGTGAGTTCCCCTATACTAGCACAGATACGCAGTATTTT
many,15,TRBJ1-6,TRBV11-3,-,CASSLERGNNSPLHF,TGTGCCAGCAGCTTAGAACGGGGAAATAATTCACCCCTCCACTTT
-,13,TRBJ1-1,TRBV29-1,TRBD1,CSVFQSGGTEAFF,TGCAGCGTTTTTCAGTCAGGGGGTACTGAAGCTTTCTTT
few,19,TRBJ2-2,TRBV11-2,TRBD2,CASSPYPETSGINTGELFF,TGTGCCAGCAGCCCCTACCCGGAGACTAGCGGGATAAACACCGGGGAGCTGTTTTTT
-,15,TRBJ2-1,TRBV2,TRBD2,CATHRKREAANEQFF,TGTGCAACGCACCGAAAGCGGGAGGCCGCCAATGAGCAGTTCTTC
few,17,TRBJ2-1,TRBV2,-,CASTRPPTPSSYNEQFF,TGTGCCAGCACCCGACCCCCCACTCCCTCCTCCTACAATGAGCAGTTCTTC
few,14,TRBJ2-7,TRBV6-6,-,CASSYPRPNGEQYF,TGTGCCAGCAGTTATCCCCGCCCGAATGGCGAGCAGTACTTC
many,15,TRBJ1-5,TRBV12-3/TRBV12-4,-,CASSHNGGGGQPQHF,TGTGCCAGCAGCCACAACGGGGGGGGCGGACAGCCCCAGCATTTT
-,14,TRBJ1-5,TRBV30,TRBD1,CAWSAGTGRQPQHF,TGTGCCTGGAGTGCCGGGACAGGGAGGCAGCCCCAGCATTTT
-,15,TRBJ1-1,TRBV28,TRBD1,CASRSEGTANTEAFF,TGTGCCAGCAGGTCTGAGGGGACAGCGAACACTGAAGCTTTCTTT
few,17,TRBJ2-1,TRBV7-9,-,CASSPPTADSSYNEQFF,TGTGCCAGCAGTCCTCCGACGGCAGACTCCTCCTACAATGAGCAGTTCTTC
-,14,TRBJ1-5,TRBV28,-,CASRDRYSNQPQHF,TGTGCCAGCAGAGACAGGTATAGCAATCAGCCCCAGCATTTT
many,18,TRBJ2-1,TRBV11-2,TRBD2,CASSSKGQGLADYNEQFF,TGTGCCAGCAGCTCAAAGGGGCAGGGACTAGCGGATTACAATGAGCAGTTCTTC
-,17,TRBJ1-2,TRBV6-5,-,CASSYSNARERNYGYTF,TGTGCCAGCAGTTACTCGAACGCTAGGGAACGTAACTATGGCTACACCTTC
many,14,TRBJ2-5,TRBV13,-,CASSLVGASETQYF,TGTGCCAGCAGCTTAGTGGGTGCCTCGGAGACCCAGTACTTC
few,14,TRBJ1-4,TRBV13,-,CASSLRQGNEKLFF,TGTGCCAGCAGCTTAAGGCAGGGGAATGAAAAACTGTTTTTT
many,17,TRBJ2-1,TRBV4-2,-,CASSQELGGVGADEQFF,TGTGCCAGCAGCCAAGAGTTGGGCGGAGTAGGAGCGGATGAGCAGTTCTTC
-,15,TRBJ2-5,TRBV6-5,TRBD2,CASSYLAGTQETQYF,TGTGCCAGCAGTTATTTAGCGGGGACTCAAGAGACCCAGTACTTC
many,14,TRBJ2-7,TRBV10-1,-,CASRGPGHSYEQYF,TGCGCCAGCAGGGGTCCGGGACACAGCTACGAGCAGTACTTC
few,15,TRBJ2-7,TRBV5-4,TRBD2,CASSLGSGGAYEQYF,TGTGCCAGCAGCTTGGGAAGCGGGGGGGCATACGAGCAGTACTTC
few,16,TRBJ1-2,TRBV28,TRBD1,CASSLPWTGAGYGYTF,TGTGCCAGCAGTTTACCTTGGACAGGGGCGGGCTATGGCTACACCTTC
many,15,TRBJ2-7,TRBV9,-,CASSVERDNSYEQYF,TGTGCCAGCAGCGTAGAGAGGGACAACTCCTACGAGCAGTACTTC